The sequence of this T cell receptor (beta chain) was determined in a study of shared clonotypes between healthy human individuals. Negatively enriched CD4+ T cells were divided by CD45RA into naive and memory. Sequencing was performed with immunoSEQ multiplex PCR; in TCRdb, only in-frame clones are kept and a portion is missing. Found here are roughly 2.4 million clones, around 95% of them singletons; the top ten hold around 0.13%. This TCR was recovered from a man between 18 and 29 years old in good health. Input material: naive CD4+ T cells sorted from blood. Subset here: CD45RA+ positively selected.

The DNA of the CDR3 is TGTGCCAGCAGTGGTGGGCCAGGGGCCTACAATGAGCAGTTCTTC. It yields the protein CASSGGPGAYNEQFF. The V gene is TRBV25-1, the J gene TRBJ2-1, with a weak D call TRBD1 (6 bases). The germline V gene has CDR1 MGHDK and CDR2 SYGVNS. V gave up 4 bases and J gave up 2 bases, with 12 bases separating them. The CDR3 consists of 15 residues.